This T cell receptor (beta chain) was documented in a study of blood T cell repertoires in COVID-19 (dated by TCRdb to the early 2020s). About the study as a whole: Collaborator samples came from the United States, Italy and Spain and covered acute and convalescent phases of COVID-19. The prospective study material was composed of cDNA or gDNA derived from T cells, B-cell-depleted T cells, or PBMCs. Deeply sampled blood TCRbeta repertoires from subjects exposed to, actively infected with, or recovered from COVID-19 were included in the dataset. The repertoires were released in a freely available public database meant as a resource for research on the immune response to SARS-CoV-2. Samples came from the ongoing ImmuneRACE study (first 160 participants) plus 1,254 subjects from 6 global collaborators. The sample metadata nearly always contained a de-identified subject ID, COVID-19 status, age in years and sex. HLA class I and class II types, where available, came from metadata supplied by the sample provider rather than from assay-based typing.

The junction shows trimming of 3 bases on V and 6 bases on J, plus 11 bases between the germline ends. Its CDR3 holds 14 amino acids, cysteine through phenylalanine. CDR3 DNA only is kept here, 42 bases in frame from base 1. CDR1 is given as LNHDA and CDR2 as SQIVND, both from the germline V gene (reference sequence). Collaborating institutions collected whole blood in K2EDTA tubes following their own protocols. For TCRbeta analysis, collaborators shipped samples in one of three forms: frozen whole blood, isolated PBMCs, or DNA extracted from either of those sample types. TCRbeta CDR3 regions were amplified from genomic DNA using the immunoSEQ Assay, a bias-controlled multiplex PCR. The paper's processing steps were these. The number of nucleated cells in each sample was estimated by amplification of reference gene primers within the assay. To quantify the absolute abundance of each unique TCRbeta CDR3 rearrangement, sequence reads were collapsed and filtered. For each sample, productive Simpson clonality was calculated as the square root of Simpson's diversity index over productive rearrangements. Here the immuneACCESS table is served through TCRdb, limited to in-frame sequences with V and J called. Missing clones are a known gap in these copies; in checked studies unresolved V genes cover under half, and the rest lacks a known reason. V and J calls and clone size come straight from that table; D and trimming were deduced from the DNA. The sample yields 65,000 to 90,000 clones; 75% to 90% were counted once. 2.5% to 3% of the sample goes to the ten largest clones.

A note on this clone: Its target antigen remains unknown. Base qualities were left out, and no much larger clone turns up one base away.

On the study overall, not on this receptor specifically: The quantity of clinical and demographic metadata differed by source and by participant and was supplied without curation.

Sequencing input: peripheral blood. The clonotype originates from an elderly man with active or convalescent COVID-19. The chain links TRBV19 with TRBJ2-2; a tentative D call is TRBD2 (6 bases match). The DNA sequence is TGTGCCAGTAGTATTTGGAGGGGCCCCGGGGAGCTGTTTTTT. Its translation is CASSIWRGPGELFF.